This TCR beta chain was profiled in a study of cytomegalovirus exposure and HLA in healthy donors. General study results and limits: As a later analysis showed, a missense DCLRE1C variant was linked to trimming of TCR beta V- and J-genes. Cytomegalovirus association was listed for 164 TCR beta chains. A later analysis found most CMV-associated TCR beta chains apparently HLA-restricted.

It was with 60 Vbeta and 13 Jbeta primers that the PCR ran. Measured with immunoSEQ multiplex PCR; TCRdb has only the in-frame clones, and not every one. Among under 200,000 clones listed, approximately 86% were seen once. The V and J ends lost 3 bases and 8 bases, in that order; junction bases with no gene match: 10. Germline CDR1 and CDR2: SGHAT and FQNNGV. The CDR3 has 16 amino acids. Concerning this clone itself: Its antigen is as yet unknown.

The sequencing sample was made of PBMCs. The V call is TRBV11-2, the J call TRBJ2-1; 10 bases match TRBD2. The TCR sequence derives from a woman aged 25 to 39 in good health and CMV-seronegative. The DNA of the CDR3 is TGTGCCAGCAGCTTTAGGGGAGCGGGAGGGCCTGATGAGCAGTTCTTC. This sequence encodes CASSFRGAGGPDEQFF.